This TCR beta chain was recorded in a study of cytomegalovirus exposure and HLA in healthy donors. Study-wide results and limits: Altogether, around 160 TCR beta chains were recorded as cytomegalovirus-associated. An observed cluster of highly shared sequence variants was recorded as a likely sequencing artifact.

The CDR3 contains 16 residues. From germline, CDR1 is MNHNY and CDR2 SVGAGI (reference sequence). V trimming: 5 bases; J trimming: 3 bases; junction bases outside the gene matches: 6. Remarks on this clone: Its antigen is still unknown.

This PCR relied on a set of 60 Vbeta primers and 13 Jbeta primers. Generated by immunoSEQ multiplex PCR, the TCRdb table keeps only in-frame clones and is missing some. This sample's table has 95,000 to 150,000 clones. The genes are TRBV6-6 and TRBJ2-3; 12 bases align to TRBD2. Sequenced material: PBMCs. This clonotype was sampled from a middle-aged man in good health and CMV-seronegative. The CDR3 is CASSGGGTSGTDTQYF. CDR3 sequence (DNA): TGTGCCAGCAGTGGAGGCGGGACTAGCGGGACAGATACGCAGTATTTT.